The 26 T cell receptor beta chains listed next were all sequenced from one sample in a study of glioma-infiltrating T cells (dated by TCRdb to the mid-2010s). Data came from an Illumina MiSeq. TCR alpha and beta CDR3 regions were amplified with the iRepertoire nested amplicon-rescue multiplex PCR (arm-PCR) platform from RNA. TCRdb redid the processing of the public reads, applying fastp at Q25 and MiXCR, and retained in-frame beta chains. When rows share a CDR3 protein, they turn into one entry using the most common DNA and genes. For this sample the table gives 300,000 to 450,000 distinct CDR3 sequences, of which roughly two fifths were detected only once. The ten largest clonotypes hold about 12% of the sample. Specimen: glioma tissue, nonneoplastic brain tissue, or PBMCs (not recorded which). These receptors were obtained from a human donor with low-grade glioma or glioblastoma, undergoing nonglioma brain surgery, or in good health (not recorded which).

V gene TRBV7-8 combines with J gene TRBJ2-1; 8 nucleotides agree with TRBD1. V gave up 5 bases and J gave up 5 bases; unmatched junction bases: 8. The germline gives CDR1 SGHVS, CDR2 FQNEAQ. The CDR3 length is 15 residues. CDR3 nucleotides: TGTGCCAGCAGCCAAAACAGGGGGTGGGACAATGAGCAGTTCTTC. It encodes CASSQNRGWDNEQFF.

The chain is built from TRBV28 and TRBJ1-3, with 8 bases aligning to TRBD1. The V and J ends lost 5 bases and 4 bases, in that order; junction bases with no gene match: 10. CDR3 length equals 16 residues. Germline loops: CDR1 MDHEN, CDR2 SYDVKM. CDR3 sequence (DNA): TGTGCCAGCAGTGGACAGGGCGCACTTCGGGGAAACACCATATATTTT. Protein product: CASSGQGALRGNTIYF.

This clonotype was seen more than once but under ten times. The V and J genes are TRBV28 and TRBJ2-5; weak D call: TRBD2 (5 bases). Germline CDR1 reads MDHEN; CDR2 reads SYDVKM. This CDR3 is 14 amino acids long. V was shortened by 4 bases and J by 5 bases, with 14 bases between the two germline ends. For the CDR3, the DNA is TGTGCCAGCAGTTCGGGGTTTGGAGTGGAGACCCAGTACTTC. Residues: CASSSGFGVETQYF.

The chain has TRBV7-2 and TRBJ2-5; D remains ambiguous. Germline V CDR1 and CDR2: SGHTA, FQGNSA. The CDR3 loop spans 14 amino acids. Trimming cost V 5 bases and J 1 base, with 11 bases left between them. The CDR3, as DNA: TGTGCCAGCAGCCCCGGACGGTCCCAAGAGACCCAGTACTTC. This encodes CASSPGRSQETQYF. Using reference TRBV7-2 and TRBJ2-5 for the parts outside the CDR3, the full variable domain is GAGVSQSPSNKVTEKGKDVELRCDPISGHTALYWYRQSLGQGLEFLIYFQGNSAPDKSGLPSDRFSAERTGGSVSTLTIQRTQQEDSAVYLCASSPGRSQETQYFGPGTRLLVL.

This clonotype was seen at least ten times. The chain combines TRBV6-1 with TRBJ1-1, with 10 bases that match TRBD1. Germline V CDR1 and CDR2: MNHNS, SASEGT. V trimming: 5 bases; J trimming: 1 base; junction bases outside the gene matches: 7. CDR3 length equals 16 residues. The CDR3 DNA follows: TGTGCCAGCAGTTGGGACAGGGGAAGGGGGAACACTGAAGCTTTCTTT. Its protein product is CASSWDRGRGNTEAFF.

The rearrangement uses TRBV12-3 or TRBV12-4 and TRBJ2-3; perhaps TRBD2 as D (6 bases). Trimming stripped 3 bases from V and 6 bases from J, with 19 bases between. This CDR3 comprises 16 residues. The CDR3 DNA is TGTGCCAGCAGTTTTTGGGACTCAGCAATCCCCGATACGCAGTATTTT. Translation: CASSFWDSAIPDTQYF.

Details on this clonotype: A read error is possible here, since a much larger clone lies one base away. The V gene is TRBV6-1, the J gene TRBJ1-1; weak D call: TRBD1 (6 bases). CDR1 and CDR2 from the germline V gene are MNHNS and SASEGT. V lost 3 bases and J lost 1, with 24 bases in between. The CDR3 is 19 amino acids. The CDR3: CASSDKMGADRYRNTEAFF. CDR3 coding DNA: TGTGCCAGCAGTGATAAGATGGGGGCGGACCGCTATAGGAACACTGAAGCTTTCTTT.

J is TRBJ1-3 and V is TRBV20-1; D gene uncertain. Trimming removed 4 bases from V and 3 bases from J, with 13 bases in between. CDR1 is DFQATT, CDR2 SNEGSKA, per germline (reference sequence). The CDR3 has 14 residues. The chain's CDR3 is CSATDFGIGNTIYF. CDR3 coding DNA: TGCAGTGCTACCGATTTCGGGATTGGAAACACCATATATTTT.

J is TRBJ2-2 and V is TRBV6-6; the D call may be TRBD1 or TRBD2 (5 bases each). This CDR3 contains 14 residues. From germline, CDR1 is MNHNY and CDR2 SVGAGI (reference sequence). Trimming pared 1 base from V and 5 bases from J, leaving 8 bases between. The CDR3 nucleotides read TGTGCCAGCAGTTACTTTTGGGGGACCGGGGAGCTGTTTTTT. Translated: CASSYFWGTGELFF.

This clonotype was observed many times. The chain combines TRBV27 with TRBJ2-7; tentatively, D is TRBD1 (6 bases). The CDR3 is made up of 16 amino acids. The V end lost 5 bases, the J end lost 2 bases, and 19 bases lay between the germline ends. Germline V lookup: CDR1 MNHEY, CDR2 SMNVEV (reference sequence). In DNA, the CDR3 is TGTGCCAGCAGTGTAAAGACAGGAAGAGGTCCCTACGAGCAGTACTTC. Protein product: CASSVKTGRGPYEQYF.

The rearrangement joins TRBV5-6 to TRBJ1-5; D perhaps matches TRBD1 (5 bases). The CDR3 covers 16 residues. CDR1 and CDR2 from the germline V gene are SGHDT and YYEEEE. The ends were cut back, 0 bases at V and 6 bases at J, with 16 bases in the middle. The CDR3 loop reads CASSLAGPGVTQPQHF. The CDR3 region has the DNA TGTGCCAGCAGCTTGGCAGGGCCCGGAGTTACTCAGCCCCAGCATTTT.

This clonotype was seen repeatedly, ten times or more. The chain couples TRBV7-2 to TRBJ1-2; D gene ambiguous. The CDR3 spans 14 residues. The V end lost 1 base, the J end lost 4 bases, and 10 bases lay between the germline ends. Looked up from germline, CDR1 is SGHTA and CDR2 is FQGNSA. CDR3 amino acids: CASSLVKGPYGYTF. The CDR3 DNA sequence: TGTGCCAGCAGCTTAGTAAAGGGCCCCTATGGCTACACCTTC.

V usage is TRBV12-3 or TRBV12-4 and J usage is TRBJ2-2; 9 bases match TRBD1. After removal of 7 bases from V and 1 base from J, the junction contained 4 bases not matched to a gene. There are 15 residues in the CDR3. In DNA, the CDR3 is TGTGCCAGCACCCGGGGACAGGGGAACACCGGGGAGCTGTTTTTT. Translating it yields CASTRGQGNTGELFF.

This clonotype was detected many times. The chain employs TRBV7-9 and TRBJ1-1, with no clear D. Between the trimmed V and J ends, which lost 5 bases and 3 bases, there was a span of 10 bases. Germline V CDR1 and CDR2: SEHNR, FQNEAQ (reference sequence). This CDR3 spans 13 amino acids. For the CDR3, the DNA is TGTGCCAGCAGCCCGGACGGCTACACTGAAGCTTTCTTT. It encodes CASSPDGYTEAFF.

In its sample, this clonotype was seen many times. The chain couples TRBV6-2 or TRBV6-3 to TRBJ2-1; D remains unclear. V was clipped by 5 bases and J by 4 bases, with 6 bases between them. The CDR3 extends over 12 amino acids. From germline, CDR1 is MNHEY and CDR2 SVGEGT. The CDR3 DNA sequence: TGTGCCAGCAGTACGGTTTACAATGAGCAGTTCTTC. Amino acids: CASSTVYNEQFF.

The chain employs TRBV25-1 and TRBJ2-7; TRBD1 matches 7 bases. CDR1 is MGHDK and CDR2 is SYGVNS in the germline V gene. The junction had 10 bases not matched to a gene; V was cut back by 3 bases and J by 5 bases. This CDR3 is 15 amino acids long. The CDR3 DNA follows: TGTGCCAGCAGTGACCTCGCAGGGGGTAGGGACGAGCAGTACTTC. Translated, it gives CASSDLAGGRDEQYF.

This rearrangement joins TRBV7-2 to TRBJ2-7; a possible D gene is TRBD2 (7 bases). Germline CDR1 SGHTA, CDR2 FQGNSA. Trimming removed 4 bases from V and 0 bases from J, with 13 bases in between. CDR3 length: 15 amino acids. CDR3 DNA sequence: TGTGCCAGCAGCTCAGCGGGACATAGCTCCTACGAGCAGTACTTC. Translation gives CASSSAGHSSYEQYF.

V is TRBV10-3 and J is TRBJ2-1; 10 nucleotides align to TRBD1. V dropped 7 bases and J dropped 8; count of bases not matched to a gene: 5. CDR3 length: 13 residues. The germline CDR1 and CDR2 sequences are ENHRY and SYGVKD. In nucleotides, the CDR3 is TGTGCCATCAAGGGACAGGGGAACGATGAGCAGTTCTTC. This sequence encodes CAIKGQGNDEQFF.

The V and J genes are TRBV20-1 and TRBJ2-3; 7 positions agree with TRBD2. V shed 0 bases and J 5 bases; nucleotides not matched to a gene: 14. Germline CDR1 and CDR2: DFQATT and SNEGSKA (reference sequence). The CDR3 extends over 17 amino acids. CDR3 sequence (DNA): TGCAGTGCTAGAGATTGGGGGATAGCGGGCCATGGAGATACGCAGTATTTT. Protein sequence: CSARDWGIAGHGDTQYF.

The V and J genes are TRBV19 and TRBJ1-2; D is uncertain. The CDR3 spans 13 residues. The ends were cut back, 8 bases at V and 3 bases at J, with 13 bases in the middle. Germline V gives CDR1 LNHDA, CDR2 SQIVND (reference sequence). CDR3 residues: CASEDGNYYGYTF. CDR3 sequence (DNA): TGTGCCAGTGAGGACGGTAATTACTATGGCTACACCTTC.

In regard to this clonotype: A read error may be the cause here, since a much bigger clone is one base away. CDR3 in amino acids: CASSFATTGSSSYNEQFF. CDR3 nucleotides: TGTGCCAGCAGCTTCGCTACGACAGGATCGAGCTCCTACAATGAGCAGTTCTTC. The gene calls are TRBV6-2 or TRBV6-3 and TRBJ2-1, with TRBD1 as a possible D gene (6 bases). Trimming removed 6 bases at V and 0 bases at J, with 21 bases between. The CDR3 covers 18 residues. CDR1 is MNHEY, CDR2 SVGEGT, per germline.

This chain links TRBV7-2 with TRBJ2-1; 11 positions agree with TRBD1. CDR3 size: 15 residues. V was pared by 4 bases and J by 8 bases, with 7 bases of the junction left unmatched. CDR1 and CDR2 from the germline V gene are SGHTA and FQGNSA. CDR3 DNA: TGTGCCAGCAGCTCCCGGGACAGGGGGATCTATGAGCAGTTCTTC. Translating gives CASSSRDRGIYEQFF.

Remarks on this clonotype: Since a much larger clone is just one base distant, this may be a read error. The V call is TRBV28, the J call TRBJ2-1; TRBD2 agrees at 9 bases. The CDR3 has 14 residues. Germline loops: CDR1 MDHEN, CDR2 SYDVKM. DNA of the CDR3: TGTGCCAGCCGTAGCGGGAGCTCCTACAGTGAGCAGTTCTTC. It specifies CASRSGSSYSEQFF. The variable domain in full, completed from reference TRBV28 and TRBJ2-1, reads DVKVTQSSRYLVKRTGEKVFLECVQDMDHENMFWYRQDPGLGLRLIYFSYDVKMKEKGDIPEGYSVSREKKERFSLILESASTNQTSMYLCASRSGSSYSEQFFGPGTRLTVL.

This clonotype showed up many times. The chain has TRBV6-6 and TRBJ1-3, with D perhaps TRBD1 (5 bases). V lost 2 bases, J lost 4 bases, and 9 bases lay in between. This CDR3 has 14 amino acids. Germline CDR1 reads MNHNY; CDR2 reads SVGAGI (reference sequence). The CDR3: CASSYPGNGNTIYF. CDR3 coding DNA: TGTGCCAGCAGTTACCCAGGGAACGGAAACACCATATATTTT.

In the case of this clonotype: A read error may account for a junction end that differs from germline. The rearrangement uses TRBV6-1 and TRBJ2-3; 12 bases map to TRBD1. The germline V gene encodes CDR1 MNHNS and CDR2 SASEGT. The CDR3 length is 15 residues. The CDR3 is CASSRPGTGGGTQYF. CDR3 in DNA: TGTGCCAGCAGTCGTCCCGGGACAGGGGGCGGTACGCAGTATTTC.

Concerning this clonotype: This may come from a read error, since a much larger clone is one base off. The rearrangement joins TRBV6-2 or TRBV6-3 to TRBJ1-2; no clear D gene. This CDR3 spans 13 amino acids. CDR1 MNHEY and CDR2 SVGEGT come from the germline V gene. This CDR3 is CATRYRRREGYAF. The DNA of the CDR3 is TGTGCCACCCGTTACCGAAGACGTGAGGGCTACGCCTTC.